The rows below give T cell receptor beta chains drawn from one sample of a study of blood T cell repertoires in COVID-19. Using immunoSEQ multiplex PCR, the repertoire was profiled, and TCRdb retains in-frame clones only, with some absent. This table holds roughly 220,000 clones, around 86% found once. Input material: peripheral blood. These receptors came from a man in his sixties with acute or convalescent COVID-19. Both conserved end residues are part of each CDR3. Fields, in order: D gene, J gene, clone size, V gene, CDR3 DNA, CDR3 protein. A D gene is named only where the DNA matches it firmly. Not every row has a clone size; where given, it reads once, few, many or a size class.

d_call: NA
j_call: TRBJ2-2
clone_size: NA
v_call: TRBV7-6
cdr3_nt: TGTGCCAGCAGCTTAGGTGGGGGGGCCACCGGGGAGCTGTTTTTT
cdr3_aa: CASSLGGGATGELFF

d_call: TRBD1
j_call: TRBJ1-2
clone_size: NA
v_call: TRBV2
cdr3_nt: TGTGCCCAACCGGGTACAGGGGAGAGCTATGGCTACACCTTC
cdr3_aa: CAQPGTGESYGYTF

d_call: NA
j_call: TRBJ2-3
clone_size: NA
v_call: TRBV7-3
cdr3_nt: TGTGCCAGCAGGGCGGGGCCAGCCACAGATACGCAGTATTTT
cdr3_aa: CASRAGPATDTQYF

d_call: NA
j_call: TRBJ1-5
clone_size: NA
v_call: TRBV7-8
cdr3_nt: TGTGCCAGCAGCTTAGCGCGAAACTTTAGCAATCAGCCCCAGCATTTT
cdr3_aa: CASSLARNFSNQPQHF

d_call: TRBD1
j_call: TRBJ1-1
clone_size: NA
v_call: TRBV18
cdr3_nt: TGTGCCAGCTCGAACCCGGGACAGGGAGGTGAAGCTTTCTTT
cdr3_aa: CASSNPGQGGEAFF

d_call: TRBD1
j_call: TRBJ1-3
clone_size: NA
v_call: TRBV5-4
cdr3_nt: TGTGCCAGCAGCTTTGACAGGGGGAACACCATATATTTT
cdr3_aa: CASSFDRGNTIYF

d_call: TRBD1
j_call: TRBJ1-2
clone_size: NA
v_call: TRBV6-5
cdr3_nt: TGTGCCACAAATCCCGGGACAGGGGACTATGGCTACACCTTC
cdr3_aa: CATNPGTGDYGYTF

d_call: NA
j_call: TRBJ1-2
clone_size: NA
v_call: TRBV3-1/TRBV3-2
cdr3_nt: TGTGCCAGCAGCCAAGAAAAAATTAATGGCTACACCTTC
cdr3_aa: CASSQEKINGYTF

d_call: TRBD2
j_call: TRBJ2-5
clone_size: NA
v_call: TRBV13
cdr3_nt: TGTGCCAGCAGCTTATGGGCTAGCGGAGGCCAAGAGACCCAGTACTTC
cdr3_aa: CASSLWASGGQETQYF

d_call: NA
j_call: TRBJ1-2
clone_size: NA
v_call: TRBV21-1
cdr3_nt: TGTGCCAGCAGCAAAAATAGGGGAAATGGCTACACCTTC
cdr3_aa: CASSKNRGNGYTF

d_call: NA
j_call: TRBJ2-7
clone_size: NA
v_call: TRBV15
cdr3_nt: TGTGCCACCAGCAGAGATCGGGCAGGGTCCTACGAGCAGTACTTC
cdr3_aa: CATSRDRAGSYEQYF

d_call: TRBD2
j_call: TRBJ2-7
clone_size: NA
v_call: TRBV6-6
cdr3_nt: TGTGCCAGCAGACGGATAGCGGGGCCCTCCTACGAGCAGTACTTC
cdr3_aa: CASRRIAGPSYEQYF

d_call: TRBD2
j_call: TRBJ2-1
clone_size: NA
v_call: TRBV7-6
cdr3_nt: TGTGCCAGCAGCTTTAGGGAAGGAGGACTAGCGAACAATGAGCAGTTCTTC
cdr3_aa: CASSFREGGLANNEQFF

d_call: NA
j_call: TRBJ1-5
clone_size: NA
v_call: TRBV7-3
cdr3_nt: TGTGCCAGCAGCTCACCCCCGGGGGGGCAGGTTAGCAATCAGCCCCAGCATTTT
cdr3_aa: CASSSPPGGQVSNQPQHF

d_call: TRBD1
j_call: TRBJ1-2
clone_size: NA
v_call: TRBV6-2/TRBV6-3
cdr3_nt: TGTGCCAGCAGCCCAGGACAGGGGGTTAACTATGGCTACACCTTC
cdr3_aa: CASSPGQGVNYGYTF

d_call: TRBD2
j_call: TRBJ2-1
clone_size: once
v_call: TRBV27
cdr3_nt: TGTGCCAGCAGCCGTTTAGGACGGGGGGGAGACAATGAGCAGTTCTTC
cdr3_aa: CASSRLGRGGDNEQFF

d_call: NA
j_call: TRBJ1-2
clone_size: NA
v_call: TRBV19
cdr3_nt: TGTGCCAGTAGCTTGGGGGGTAAGGGAGGAAGTGGCTACACCTTC
cdr3_aa: CASSLGGKGGSGYTF

d_call: NA
j_call: TRBJ2-2
clone_size: NA
v_call: TRBV15
cdr3_nt: TGTGCCACCAGCAGAGGGGGGGCCGGGGAGCTGTTTTTT
cdr3_aa: CATSRGGAGELFF

d_call: NA
j_call: TRBJ1-2
clone_size: NA
v_call: TRBV6-5
cdr3_nt: TGTGCCAGTTCCCTGGGGCCCTATGGCTACACCTTC
cdr3_aa: CASSLGPYGYTF

d_call: TRBD1
j_call: TRBJ1-3
clone_size: NA
v_call: TRBV2
cdr3_nt: TGTGCCAGCAGTGAAGGATTAAACCCGGGACAGGGGAGAAACACCATATATTTT
cdr3_aa: CASSEGLNPGQGRNTIYF

d_call: NA
j_call: TRBJ2-2
clone_size: NA
v_call: TRBV2
cdr3_nt: TGTGCCAGCAGTGCCCAGGAGAACACCGGGGAGCTGTTTTTT
cdr3_aa: CASSAQENTGELFF

d_call: NA
j_call: TRBJ2-5
clone_size: NA
v_call: TRBV19
cdr3_nt: TGTGCCAGTAGTATAGAGGGAGTGTCGGAGACCCAGTACTTC
cdr3_aa: CASSIEGVSETQYF

d_call: NA
j_call: TRBJ2-1
clone_size: NA
v_call: TRBV29-1
cdr3_nt: TGCAGCGTTGGGCTAGCGCTAGAAAATGAGCAGTTCTTC
cdr3_aa: CSVGLALENEQFF

d_call: NA
j_call: TRBJ2-3
clone_size: NA
v_call: TRBV6-2/TRBV6-3
cdr3_nt: TGTGCCAGCAGTTACTTACTAGCAGCAGATACGCAGTATTTT
cdr3_aa: CASSYLLAADTQYF

d_call: TRBD2
j_call: TRBJ2-1
clone_size: NA
v_call: TRBV28
cdr3_nt: TGTGCCAGCAGTTTACCTAGCGGGGGAACCAATGAGCAGTTCTTC
cdr3_aa: CASSLPSGGTNEQFF

d_call: NA
j_call: TRBJ2-5
clone_size: NA
v_call: TRBV6-5
cdr3_nt: TGTGCCAGCAGCCCCTTGTTGCGTGAGCAAGAGACCCAGTACTTC
cdr3_aa: CASSPLLREQETQYF

d_call: NA
j_call: TRBJ2-3
clone_size: NA
v_call: TRBV29-1
cdr3_nt: TGCAGCGTTGAAAAAAGGGAGACAGATACGCAGTATTTT
cdr3_aa: CSVEKRETDTQYF

d_call: NA
j_call: TRBJ1-2
clone_size: NA
v_call: TRBV28
cdr3_nt: TGTGCCAGCAGTTTAGTTTGGGGGCTTTATGGCTACACCTTC
cdr3_aa: CASSLVWGLYGYTF

d_call: NA
j_call: TRBJ2-2
clone_size: NA
v_call: TRBV6-5
cdr3_nt: TGTGCCAGCAGTTACCAGACAGACAACACCGGGGAGCTGTTTTTT
cdr3_aa: CASSYQTDNTGELFF

d_call: NA
j_call: TRBJ1-2
clone_size: NA
v_call: TRBV6-6
cdr3_nt: TGTGCCAGCAGTTCCGAGGGGGTCTATGGCTACACCTTC
cdr3_aa: CASSSEGVYGYTF

d_call: TRBD2
j_call: TRBJ2-7
clone_size: once
v_call: TRBV6-5
cdr3_nt: TGTGCCGGCAGGACTAGCGGGACAACCTACGAGCAGTACTTC
cdr3_aa: CAGRTSGTTYEQYF

d_call: TRBD1
j_call: TRBJ1-2
clone_size: NA
v_call: TRBV6-5
cdr3_nt: TGTGCCAGCAGTTACTCGCCGGCAGGGGGCGCCTATGGCTACACCTTC
cdr3_aa: CASSYSPAGGAYGYTF

d_call: NA
j_call: TRBJ1-5
clone_size: NA
v_call: TRBV6-7
cdr3_nt: TGTGCCAGCAGTTACTCGAAGCGCAATCAGCCCCAGCATTTT
cdr3_aa: CASSYSKRNQPQHF

d_call: TRBD1
j_call: TRBJ2-7
clone_size: once
v_call: TRBV6-5
cdr3_nt: TGTGCCAGCAGCCCCGACAGGGGGTCCTACGAGCAGTACTTC
cdr3_aa: CASSPDRGSYEQYF

d_call: NA
j_call: TRBJ1-1
clone_size: NA
v_call: TRBV9
cdr3_nt: TGTGCCAGCAGCGTAGAACCACAGCCGAACACTGAAGCTTTCTTT
cdr3_aa: CASSVEPQPNTEAFF

d_call: NA
j_call: TRBJ2-1
clone_size: NA
v_call: TRBV5-1
cdr3_nt: TGCGCCAGCTCCCCCTCGAATGAGCAGTTCTTC
cdr3_aa: CASSPSNEQFF

d_call: NA
j_call: TRBJ1-4
clone_size: NA
v_call: TRBV3-1/TRBV3-2
cdr3_nt: TGTGCCAGCAGCCGCCGGCCCGGCGGTGAAAAACTGTTTTTT
cdr3_aa: CASSRRPGGEKLFF

d_call: TRBD1
j_call: TRBJ1-3
clone_size: NA
v_call: TRBV5-4
cdr3_nt: TGTGCCAGCAGTATGGACAGGGGGTCTGGAAACACCATATATTTT
cdr3_aa: CASSMDRGSGNTIYF

d_call: TRBD2
j_call: TRBJ2-1
clone_size: NA
v_call: TRBV9
cdr3_nt: TGTGCCAGCAGCGCGGTAGCGGGGGGGTTCAACAATGAGCAGTTCTTC
cdr3_aa: CASSAVAGGFNNEQFF

d_call: TRBD1
j_call: TRBJ2-7
clone_size: once
v_call: TRBV9
cdr3_nt: TGTGCCAGCAGCGCCCAGGGGGCGGGCTCCTACGAGCAGTACTTC
cdr3_aa: CASSAQGAGSYEQYF

d_call: NA
j_call: TRBJ2-2
clone_size: NA
v_call: TRBV28
cdr3_nt: TGTGCCAGCAGTTTAAGTGTCGGACTGATGAACACCGGGGAGCTGTTTTTT
cdr3_aa: CASSLSVGLMNTGELFF

d_call: TRBD2
j_call: TRBJ2-1
clone_size: NA
v_call: TRBV12-5
cdr3_nt: TGTGCTAGTGGTTTGGCACGGACTAGCGGGGCCAATGAGCAGTTCTTC
cdr3_aa: CASGLARTSGANEQFF

d_call: TRBD1
j_call: TRBJ1-6
clone_size: once
v_call: TRBV5-3
cdr3_nt: TGTGCCAGAAGCTTTACAGGGGGCGGATCACCCCTCCACTTT
cdr3_aa: CARSFTGGGSPLHF

d_call: TRBD1
j_call: TRBJ1-1
clone_size: NA
v_call: TRBV7-2
cdr3_nt: TGTGCCAGCAGCTTAGGATCGGCAGGGGGCACTGAAGCTTTCTTT
cdr3_aa: CASSLGSAGGTEAFF

d_call: TRBD1
j_call: TRBJ1-6
clone_size: many
v_call: TRBV9
cdr3_nt: TGTGCCAGCAGCGTCGGAGACAGGGGGTTTTCACCCCTCCACTTT
cdr3_aa: CASSVGDRGFSPLHF

d_call: TRBD1
j_call: TRBJ1-5
clone_size: NA
v_call: TRBV28
cdr3_nt: TGTGCCAGCACCATACAGACAGGGGGCCTTGGCAATCAGCCCCAGCATTTT
cdr3_aa: CASTIQTGGLGNQPQHF

d_call: NA
j_call: TRBJ1-6
clone_size: NA
v_call: TRBV6-4
cdr3_nt: TGTGCCAGCAGTGACTTTGACTTGAGCTCCTATAATTCACCCCTCCACTTT
cdr3_aa: CASSDFDLSSYNSPLHF

d_call: NA
j_call: TRBJ1-1
clone_size: NA
v_call: TRBV12-2
cdr3_nt: TGTGCAAGTCGCTTAGCCCCAGGGTTGAGGAACACTGAAGCTTTCTTT
cdr3_aa: CASRLAPGLRNTEAFF

d_call: TRBD1
j_call: TRBJ1-2
clone_size: few
v_call: TRBV19
cdr3_nt: TGTGCCAGTAGTCACCAGGGGGCGAGTGGCTACACCTTC
cdr3_aa: CASSHQGASGYTF

d_call: TRBD1
j_call: TRBJ1-5
clone_size: NA
v_call: TRBV4-1
cdr3_nt: TGCGCCAGCAGCCAGACCCCCGGACAGGGTAGCAATCAGCCCCAGCATTTT
cdr3_aa: CASSQTPGQGSNQPQHF

d_call: TRBD1
j_call: TRBJ1-5
clone_size: NA
v_call: TRBV24-1
cdr3_nt: TGTGCCACCAGTGACCGACGGGACAGTAGCAATCAGCCCCAGCATTTT
cdr3_aa: CATSDRRDSSNQPQHF

d_call: NA
j_call: TRBJ1-2
clone_size: NA
v_call: TRBV29-1
cdr3_nt: TGCAGCGTTGAAGGACGAGGGCTCGGTGGCTACACCTTC
cdr3_aa: CSVEGRGLGGYTF